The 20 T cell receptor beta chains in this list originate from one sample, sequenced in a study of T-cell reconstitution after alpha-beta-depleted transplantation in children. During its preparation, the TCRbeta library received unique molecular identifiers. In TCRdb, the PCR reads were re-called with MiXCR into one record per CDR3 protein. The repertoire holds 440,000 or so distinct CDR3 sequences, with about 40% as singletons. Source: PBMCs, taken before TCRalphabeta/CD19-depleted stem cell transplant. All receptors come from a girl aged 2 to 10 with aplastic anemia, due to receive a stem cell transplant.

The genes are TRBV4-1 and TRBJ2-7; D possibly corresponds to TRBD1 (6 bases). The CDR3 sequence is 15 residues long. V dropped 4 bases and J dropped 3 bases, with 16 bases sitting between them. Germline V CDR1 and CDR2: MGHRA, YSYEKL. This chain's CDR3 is CASSPLLGGSYEQYF. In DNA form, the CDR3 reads TGCGCCAGCAGCCCATTATTAGGGGGAAGCTACGAGCAGTACTTC.

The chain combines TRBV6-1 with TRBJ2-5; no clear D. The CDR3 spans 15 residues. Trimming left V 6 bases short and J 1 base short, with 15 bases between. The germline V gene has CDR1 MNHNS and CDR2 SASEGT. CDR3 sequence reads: CASRTNYKSQETQYF. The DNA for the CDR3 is TGTGCCAGCAGAACGAACTACAAATCCCAAGAGACCCAGTACTTC.

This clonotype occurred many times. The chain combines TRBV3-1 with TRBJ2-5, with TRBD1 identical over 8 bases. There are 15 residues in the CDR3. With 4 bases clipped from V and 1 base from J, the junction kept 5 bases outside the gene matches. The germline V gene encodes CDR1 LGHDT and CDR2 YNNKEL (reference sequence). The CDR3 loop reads CASSRYGTGQETQYF. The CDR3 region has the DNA TGTGCCAGCAGCCGCTATGGGACAGGCCAAGAGACCCAGTACTTC.

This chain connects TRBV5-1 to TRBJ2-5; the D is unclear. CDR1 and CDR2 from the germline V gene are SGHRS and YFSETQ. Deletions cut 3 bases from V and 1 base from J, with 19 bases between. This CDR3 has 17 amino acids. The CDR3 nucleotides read TGCGCCAGCAGCTCGATGGATGCCGGATGGTCCCAAGAGACCCAGTACTTC. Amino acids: CASSSMDAGWSQETQYF.

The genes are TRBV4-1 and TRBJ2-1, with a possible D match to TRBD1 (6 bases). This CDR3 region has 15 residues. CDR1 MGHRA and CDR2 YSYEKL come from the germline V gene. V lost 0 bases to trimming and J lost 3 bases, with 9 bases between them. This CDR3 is CASSQDRTVYNEQFF. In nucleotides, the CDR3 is TGCGCCAGCAGCCAAGATCGGACAGTCTACAATGAGCAGTTCTTC.

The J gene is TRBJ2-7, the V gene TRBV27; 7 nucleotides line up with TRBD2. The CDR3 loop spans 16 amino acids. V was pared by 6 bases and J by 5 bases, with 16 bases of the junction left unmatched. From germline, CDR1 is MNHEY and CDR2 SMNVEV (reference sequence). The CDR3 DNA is TGTGCCAGCAGCCAAAACCGGGACTACCTTCGCCACGAGCAGTACTTC. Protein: CASSQNRDYLRHEQYF.

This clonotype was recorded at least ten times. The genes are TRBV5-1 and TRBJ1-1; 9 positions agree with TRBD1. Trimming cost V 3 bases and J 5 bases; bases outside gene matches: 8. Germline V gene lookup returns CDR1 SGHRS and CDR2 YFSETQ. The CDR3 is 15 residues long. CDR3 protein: CASSSGDRVWTEAFF. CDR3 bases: TGCGCCAGCAGCTCAGGGGACAGGGTATGGACTGAAGCTTTCTTT.

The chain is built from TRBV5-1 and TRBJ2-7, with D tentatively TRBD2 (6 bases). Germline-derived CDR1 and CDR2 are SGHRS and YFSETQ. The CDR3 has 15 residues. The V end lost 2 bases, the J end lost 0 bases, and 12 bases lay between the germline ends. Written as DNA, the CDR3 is TGCGCCAGCAGCTTTAGGGACTGGAGCTCCTACGAGCAGTACTTC. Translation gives CASSFRDWSSYEQYF.

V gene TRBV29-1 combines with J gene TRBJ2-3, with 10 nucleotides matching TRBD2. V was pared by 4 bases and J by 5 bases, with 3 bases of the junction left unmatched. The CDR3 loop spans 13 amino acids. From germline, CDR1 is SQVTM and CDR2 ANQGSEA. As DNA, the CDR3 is TGCAGCGTTGGAAGACTAGCGGGAGATACGCAGTATTTT. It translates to CSVGRLAGDTQYF.

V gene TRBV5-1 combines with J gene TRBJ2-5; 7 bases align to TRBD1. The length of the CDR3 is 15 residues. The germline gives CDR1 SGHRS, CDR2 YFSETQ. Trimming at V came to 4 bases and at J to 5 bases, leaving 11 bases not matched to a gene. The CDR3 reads CASSPSTGLGETQYF. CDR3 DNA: TGCGCCAGCAGCCCCTCGACAGGGCTGGGGGAGACCCAGTACTTC.

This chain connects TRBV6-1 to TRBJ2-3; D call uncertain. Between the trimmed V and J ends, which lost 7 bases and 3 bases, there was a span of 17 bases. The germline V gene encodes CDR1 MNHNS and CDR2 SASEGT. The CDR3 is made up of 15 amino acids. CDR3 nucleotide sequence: TGTGCCAGCACGAGACGCTCCAGTCGGACAGATACGCAGTATTTT. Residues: CASTRRSSRTDTQYF.

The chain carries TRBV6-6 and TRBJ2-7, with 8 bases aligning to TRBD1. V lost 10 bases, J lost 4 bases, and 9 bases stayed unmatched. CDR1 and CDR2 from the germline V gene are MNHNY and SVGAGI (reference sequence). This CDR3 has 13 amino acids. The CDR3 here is CAIRQGLGYEQYF. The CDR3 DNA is TGTGCCATCCGACAGGGGCTAGGATACGAGCAGTACTTC.

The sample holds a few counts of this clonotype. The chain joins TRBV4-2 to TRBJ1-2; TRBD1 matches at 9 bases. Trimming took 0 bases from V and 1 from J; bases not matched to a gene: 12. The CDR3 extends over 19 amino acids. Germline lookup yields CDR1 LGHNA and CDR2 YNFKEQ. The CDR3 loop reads CASSQDRRDRAQGNYGYTF. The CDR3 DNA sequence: TGTGCCAGCAGCCAAGATCGTAGGGACAGGGCCCAAGGTAACTATGGCTACACCTTC.

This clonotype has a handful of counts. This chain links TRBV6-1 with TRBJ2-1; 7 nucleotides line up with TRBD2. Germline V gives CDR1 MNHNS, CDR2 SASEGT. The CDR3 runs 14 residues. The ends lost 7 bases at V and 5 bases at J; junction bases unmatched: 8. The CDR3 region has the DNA TGTGCCAGCATAGCCCCGACTAGCCACAATGAGCAGTTCTTC. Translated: CASIAPTSHNEQFF.

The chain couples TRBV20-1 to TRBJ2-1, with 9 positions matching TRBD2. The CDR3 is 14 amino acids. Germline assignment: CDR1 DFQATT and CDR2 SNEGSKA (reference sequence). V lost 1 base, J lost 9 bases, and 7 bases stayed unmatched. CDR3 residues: CSARGGTSPGEQFF. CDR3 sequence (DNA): TGCAGTGCTAGAGGGGGGACTAGCCCAGGTGAGCAGTTCTTC.

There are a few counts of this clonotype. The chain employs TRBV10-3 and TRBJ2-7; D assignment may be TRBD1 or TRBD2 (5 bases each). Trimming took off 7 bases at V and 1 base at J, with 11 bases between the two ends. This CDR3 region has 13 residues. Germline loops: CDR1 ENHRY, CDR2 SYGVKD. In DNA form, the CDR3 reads TGTGCCATCAAGGACGGGGCGTCCTACGAGCAGTACTTC. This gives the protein CAIKDGASYEQYF.

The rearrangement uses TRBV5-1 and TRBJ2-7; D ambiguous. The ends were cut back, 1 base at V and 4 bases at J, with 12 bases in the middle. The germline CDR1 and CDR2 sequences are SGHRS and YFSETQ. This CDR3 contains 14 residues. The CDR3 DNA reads TGCGCCAGCAGCTTGAATACGGACGATTACGAGCAGTACTTC. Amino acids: CASSLNTDDYEQYF. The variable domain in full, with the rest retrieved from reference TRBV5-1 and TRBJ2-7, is KAGVTQTPRYLIKTRGQQVTLSCSPISGHRSVSWYQQTPGQGLQFLFEYFSETQRNKGNFPGRFSGRQFSNSRSEMNVSTLELGDSALYLCASSLNTDDYEQYFGPGTRLTVT.

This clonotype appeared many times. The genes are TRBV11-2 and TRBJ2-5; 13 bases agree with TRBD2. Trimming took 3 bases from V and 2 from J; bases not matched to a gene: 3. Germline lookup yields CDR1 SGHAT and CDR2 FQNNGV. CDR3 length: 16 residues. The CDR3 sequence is CASSFGTSGDQETQYF. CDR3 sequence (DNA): TGTGCCAGCAGCTTCGGGACTAGCGGGGATCAAGAGACCCAGTACTTC.

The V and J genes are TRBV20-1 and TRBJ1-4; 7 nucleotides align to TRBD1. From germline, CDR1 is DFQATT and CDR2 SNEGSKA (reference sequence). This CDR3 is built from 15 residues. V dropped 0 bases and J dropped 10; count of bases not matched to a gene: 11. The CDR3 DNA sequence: TGCAGTGCTAGAGATCTAGGGGACAGTCATGTAAAACTGTTTTTT. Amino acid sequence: CSARDLGDSHVKLFF.

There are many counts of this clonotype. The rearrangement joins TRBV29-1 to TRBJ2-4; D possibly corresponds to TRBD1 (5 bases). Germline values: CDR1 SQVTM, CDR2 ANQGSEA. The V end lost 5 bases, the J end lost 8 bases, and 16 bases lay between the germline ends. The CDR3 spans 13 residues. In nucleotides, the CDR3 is TGCAGCGTTATATTATCAGGGAAGGACATTCAGTACTTC. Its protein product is CSVILSGKDIQYF.